The source of this T cell receptor (beta chain) is a study of CD8+ T cells in alopecia areata. Background on the study: Patients received oral tofacitinib, 5 to 10 mg twice daily, for moderate-to-severe alopecia areata.

Worth noting for this clone: Its antigen is as yet unknown.

Described treatment: oral pan-JAK inhibitor, 5-10 mg twice daily. Looked up from germline, CDR1 is GTSNPN and CDR2 is SVGIG (reference sequence). With 5 bases removed from V and 1 base from J, the gap between germline ends came to 5 bases. This CDR3 has 11 residues. Study results and caveats: Tofacitinib significantly brought down scalp clonality and expanded CD8+ clones among top 100. In lesional scalp, particularly from alopecia totalis/universalis, clonality was higher than in normal scalp.

cDNA reverse transcribed from extracted RNA served as the sequencing template. Sequenced by immunoSEQ multiplex PCR; TCRdb stores in-frame clones only, minus some. The sample comprises 180,000 or so clones, 40% to 55% of which are singletons, and roughly a tenth rests with the top ten. This receptor was taken from a human donor with alopecia areata. V and J are TRBV30 and TRBJ2-5, with D hard to call. The sequencing here drew on CD8+ T cells sorted from blood, taken around week 54, from a patient treated with tofacitinib. CDR3 sequence: CAWGSQETQYF. In DNA, the CDR3 is TGTGCCTGGGGGTCCCAAGAGACCCAGTACTTC.